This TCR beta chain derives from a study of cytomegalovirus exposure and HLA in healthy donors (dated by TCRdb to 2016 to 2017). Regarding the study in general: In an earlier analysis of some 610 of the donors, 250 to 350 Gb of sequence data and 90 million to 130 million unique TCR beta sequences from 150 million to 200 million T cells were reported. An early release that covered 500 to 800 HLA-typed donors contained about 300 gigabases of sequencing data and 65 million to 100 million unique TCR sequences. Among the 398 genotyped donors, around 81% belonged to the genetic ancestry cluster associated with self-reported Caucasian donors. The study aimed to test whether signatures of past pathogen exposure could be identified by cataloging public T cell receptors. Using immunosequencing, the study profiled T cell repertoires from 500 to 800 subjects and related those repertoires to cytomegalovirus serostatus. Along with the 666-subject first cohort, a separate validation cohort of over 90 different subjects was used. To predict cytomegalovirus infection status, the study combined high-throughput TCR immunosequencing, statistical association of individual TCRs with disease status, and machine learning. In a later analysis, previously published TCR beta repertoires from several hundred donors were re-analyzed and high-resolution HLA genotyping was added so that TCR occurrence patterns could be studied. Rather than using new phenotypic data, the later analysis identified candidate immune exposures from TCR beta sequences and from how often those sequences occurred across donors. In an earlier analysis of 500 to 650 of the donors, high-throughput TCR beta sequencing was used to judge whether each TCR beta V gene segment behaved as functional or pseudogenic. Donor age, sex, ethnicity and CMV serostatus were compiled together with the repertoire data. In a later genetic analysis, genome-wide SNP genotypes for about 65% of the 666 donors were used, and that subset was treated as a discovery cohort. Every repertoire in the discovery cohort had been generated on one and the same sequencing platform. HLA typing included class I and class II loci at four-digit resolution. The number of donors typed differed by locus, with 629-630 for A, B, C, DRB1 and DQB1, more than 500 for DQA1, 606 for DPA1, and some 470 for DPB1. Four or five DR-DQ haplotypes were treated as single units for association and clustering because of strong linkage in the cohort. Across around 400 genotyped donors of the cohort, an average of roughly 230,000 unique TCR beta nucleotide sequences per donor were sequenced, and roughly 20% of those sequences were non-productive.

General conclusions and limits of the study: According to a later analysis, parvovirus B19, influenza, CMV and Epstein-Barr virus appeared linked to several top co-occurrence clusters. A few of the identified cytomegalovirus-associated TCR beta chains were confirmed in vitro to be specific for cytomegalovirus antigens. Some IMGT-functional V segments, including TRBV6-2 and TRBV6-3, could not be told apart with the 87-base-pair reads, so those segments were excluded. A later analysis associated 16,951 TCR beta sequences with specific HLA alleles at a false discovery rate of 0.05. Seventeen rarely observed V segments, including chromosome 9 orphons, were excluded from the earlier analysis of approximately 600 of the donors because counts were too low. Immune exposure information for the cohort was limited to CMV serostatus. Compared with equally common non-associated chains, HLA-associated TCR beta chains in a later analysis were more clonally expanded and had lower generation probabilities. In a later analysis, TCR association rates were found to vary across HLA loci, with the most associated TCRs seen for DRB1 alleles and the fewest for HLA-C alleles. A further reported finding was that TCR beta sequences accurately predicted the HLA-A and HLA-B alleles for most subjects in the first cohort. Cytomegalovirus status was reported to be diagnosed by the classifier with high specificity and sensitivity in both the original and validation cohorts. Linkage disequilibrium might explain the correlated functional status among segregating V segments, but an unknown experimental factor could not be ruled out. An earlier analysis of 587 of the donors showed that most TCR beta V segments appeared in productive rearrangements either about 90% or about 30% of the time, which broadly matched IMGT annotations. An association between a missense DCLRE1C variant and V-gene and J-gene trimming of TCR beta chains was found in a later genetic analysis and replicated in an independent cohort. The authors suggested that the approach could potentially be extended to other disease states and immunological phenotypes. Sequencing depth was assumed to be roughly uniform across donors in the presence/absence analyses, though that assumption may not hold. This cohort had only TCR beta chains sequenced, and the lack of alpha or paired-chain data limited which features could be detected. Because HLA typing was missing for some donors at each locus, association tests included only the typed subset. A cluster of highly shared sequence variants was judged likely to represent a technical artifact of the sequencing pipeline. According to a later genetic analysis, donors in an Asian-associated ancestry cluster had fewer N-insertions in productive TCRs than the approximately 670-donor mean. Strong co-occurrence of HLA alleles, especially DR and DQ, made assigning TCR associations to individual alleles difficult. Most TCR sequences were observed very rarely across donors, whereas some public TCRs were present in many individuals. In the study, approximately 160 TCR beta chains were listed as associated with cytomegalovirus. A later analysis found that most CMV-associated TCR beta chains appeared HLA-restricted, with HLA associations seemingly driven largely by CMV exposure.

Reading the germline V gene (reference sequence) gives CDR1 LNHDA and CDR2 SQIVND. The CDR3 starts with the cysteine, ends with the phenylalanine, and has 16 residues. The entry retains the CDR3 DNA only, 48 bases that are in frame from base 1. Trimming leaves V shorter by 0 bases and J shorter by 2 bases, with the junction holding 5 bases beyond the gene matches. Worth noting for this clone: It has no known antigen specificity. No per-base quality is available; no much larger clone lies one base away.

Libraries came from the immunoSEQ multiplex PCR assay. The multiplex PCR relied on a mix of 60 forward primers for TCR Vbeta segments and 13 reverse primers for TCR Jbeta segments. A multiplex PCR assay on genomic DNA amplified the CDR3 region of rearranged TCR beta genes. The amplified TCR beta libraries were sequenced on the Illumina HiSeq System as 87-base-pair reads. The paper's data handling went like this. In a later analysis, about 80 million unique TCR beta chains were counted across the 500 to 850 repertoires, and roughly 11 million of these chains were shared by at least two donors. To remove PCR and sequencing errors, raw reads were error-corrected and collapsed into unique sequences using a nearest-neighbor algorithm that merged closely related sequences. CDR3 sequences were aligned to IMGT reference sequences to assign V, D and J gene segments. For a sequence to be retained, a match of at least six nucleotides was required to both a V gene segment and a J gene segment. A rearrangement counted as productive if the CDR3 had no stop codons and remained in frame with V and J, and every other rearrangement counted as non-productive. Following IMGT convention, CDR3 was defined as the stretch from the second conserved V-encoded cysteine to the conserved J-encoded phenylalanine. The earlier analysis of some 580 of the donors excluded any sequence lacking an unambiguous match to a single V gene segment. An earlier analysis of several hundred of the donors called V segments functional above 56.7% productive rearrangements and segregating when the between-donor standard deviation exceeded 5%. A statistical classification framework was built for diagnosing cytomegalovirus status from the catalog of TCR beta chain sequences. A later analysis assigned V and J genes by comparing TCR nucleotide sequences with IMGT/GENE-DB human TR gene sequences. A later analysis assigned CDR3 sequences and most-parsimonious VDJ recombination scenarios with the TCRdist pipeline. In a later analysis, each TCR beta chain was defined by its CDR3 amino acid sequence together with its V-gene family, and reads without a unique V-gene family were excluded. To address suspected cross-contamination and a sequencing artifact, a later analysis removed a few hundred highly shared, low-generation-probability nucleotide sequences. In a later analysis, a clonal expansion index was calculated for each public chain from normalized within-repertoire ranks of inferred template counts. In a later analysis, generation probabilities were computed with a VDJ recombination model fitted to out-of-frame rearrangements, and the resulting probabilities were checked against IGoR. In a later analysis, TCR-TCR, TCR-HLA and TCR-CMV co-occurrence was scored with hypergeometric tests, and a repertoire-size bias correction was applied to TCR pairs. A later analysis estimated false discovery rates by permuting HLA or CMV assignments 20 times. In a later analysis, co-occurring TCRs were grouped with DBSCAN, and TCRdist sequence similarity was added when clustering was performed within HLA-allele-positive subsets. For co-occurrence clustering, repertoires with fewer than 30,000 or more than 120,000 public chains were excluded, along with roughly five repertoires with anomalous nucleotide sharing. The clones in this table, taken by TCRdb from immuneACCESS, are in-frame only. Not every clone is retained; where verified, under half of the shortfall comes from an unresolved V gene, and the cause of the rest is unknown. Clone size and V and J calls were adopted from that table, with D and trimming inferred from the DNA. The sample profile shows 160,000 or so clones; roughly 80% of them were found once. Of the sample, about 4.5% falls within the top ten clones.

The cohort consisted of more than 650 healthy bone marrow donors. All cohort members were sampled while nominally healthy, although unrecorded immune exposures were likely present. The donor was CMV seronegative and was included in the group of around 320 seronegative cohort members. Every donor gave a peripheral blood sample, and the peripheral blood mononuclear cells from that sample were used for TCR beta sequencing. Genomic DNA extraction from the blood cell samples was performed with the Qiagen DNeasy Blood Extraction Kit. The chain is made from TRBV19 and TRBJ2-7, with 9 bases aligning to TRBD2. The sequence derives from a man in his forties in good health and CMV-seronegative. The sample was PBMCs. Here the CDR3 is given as CASSIDAGLATYEQYF. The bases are TGTGCCAGTAGTATAGACGCGGGACTAGCTACCTACGAGCAGTACTTC.